The 24 T cell receptor beta chains below were found in one sample sequenced in a study of CD8+ T cells in alopecia areata. Investigators isolated RNA and reverse transcribed it into cDNA to act as the sequencing template. Here immunoSEQ multiplex PCR was the method, and the copy in TCRdb shows in-frame clones only, minus some. The sample comprises 200,000 to 250,000 clones, roughly 57% of which are singletons, and over 0.4% rests with the top ten. The material sequenced was CD4+ T cells sorted from blood, taken at week 0. The receptors stem from a human donor with alopecia areata.

The rearrangement uses TRBV27 and TRBJ2-2, with 8 nucleotides matching TRBD1. Trimming took 6 bases from V and 0 from J; bases not matched to a gene: 9. The CDR3 loop spans 17 amino acids. Germline-derived CDR1 and CDR2 are MNHEY and SMNVEV (reference sequence). CDR3 amino acids: CASRHSRTGTNTGELFF. DNA for the CDR3: TGTGCCAGCAGACATTCCCGGACAGGGACGAACACCGGGGAGCTGTTTTTT.

The rearrangement uses TRBV27 and TRBJ1-2; TRBD1 might be the D (5 bases). The CDR3 is 16 amino acids. CDR1 is MNHEY and CDR2 is SMNVEV in the germline V gene (reference sequence). V lost 6 bases to trimming and J lost 5 bases, with 22 bases between them. Here the CDR3 reads CASRPSGSRDVYGYTF. As DNA, the CDR3 is TGTGCCAGCAGGCCCTCCGGGTCCCGGGACGTTTATGGCTACACCTTC.

This clone was counted between two and nine times. J is TRBJ1-6 and V is TRBV6-1; 9 bases align to TRBD1. Unmatched junction bases numbered 7, after V lost 6 bases and J lost 13 bases. Germline V gives CDR1 MNHNS, CDR2 SASEGT. There are 13 residues in the CDR3. The CDR3 region has the DNA TGTGCCAGCAGCCTGGACAGGGGCCGGCCCCTCCACTTT. Protein product: CASSLDRGRPLHF.

The J gene is TRBJ2-7, the V gene TRBV6-1; the D is unclear. V lost 4 bases and J 5 bases, leaving 15 bases between the germline ends. The CDR3 is made up of 14 amino acids. Germline loops: CDR1 MNHNS, CDR2 SASEGT. CDR3 bases: TGTGCCAGCAGTGGAGACGACCCGCTGAACGAGCAGTACTTC. Translation: CASSGDDPLNEQYF.

Details on this clone: This specimen includes other DNA sequences encoding the same CDR3. The rearrangement joins TRBV6-5 to TRBJ2-6; 7 bases are shared with TRBD1. Per germline, CDR1 MNHEY and CDR2 SVGAGI. With V trimmed by 5 bases and J by 2 bases, 3 bases remained unmatched. The CDR3 has 15 residues. CDR3 amino acids: CASSLTGAGANVLTF. The CDR3, as DNA: TGTGCCAGCAGTCTCACAGGGGCTGGGGCCAACGTCCTGACTTTC.

This rearrangement joins TRBV2 to TRBJ2-2; D unresolved. Germline CDR1 SNHLY, CDR2 FYNNEI. V dropped 6 bases and J dropped 5 bases, with 16 bases sitting between them. This CDR3 contains 15 residues. In nucleotides, the CDR3 is TGTGCCAGCAGAGGCCATTCCCGAACGACCGGGGAGCTGTTTTTT. Protein product: CASRGHSRTTGELFF.

The chain links TRBV7-2 to TRBJ2-5; no reliable D call. Looked up from germline, CDR1 is SGHTA and CDR2 is FQGNSA. CDR3 length: 12 residues. V shed 5 bases and J shed 3 bases, with 7 bases lying between them. The CDR3 DNA is TGTGCCAGCAGCCTGACGGAAGAGACCCAGTACTTC. The encoded protein is CASSLTEETQYF.

This chain uses TRBV5-6 with TRBJ2-7, with D perhaps TRBD2 (6 bases). The CDR3 totals 14 residues. Germline loops: CDR1 SGHDT, CDR2 YYEEEE. V was cut by 5 bases and J by 6 bases, with 18 bases left in between. The CDR3 sequence is CASSHQSGLLEQYF. In DNA, the CDR3 is TGTGCCAGCAGTCACCAATCGGGACTCCTCGAGCAGTACTTC.

This rearrangement joins TRBV18 to TRBJ2-6; 10 bases agree with TRBD1. Germline V gene data show CDR1 as KGHSH and CDR2 as LQKENI. V lost 9 bases to trimming and J lost 4 bases; unmatched junction nucleotides: 15. This CDR3 contains 18 residues. This chain's CDR3 is CASSVRDRGSSGANVLTF. CDR3 nucleotides: TGTGCCAGTTCAGTCCGGGACAGGGGATCCTCCGGGGCCAACGTCCTGACTTTC.

A few counts support this clone. The CDR3 protein is CASSLDLLRPYF. In DNA, the CDR3 is TGTGCCAGCAGCTTAGACCTCTTACGGCCGTATTTT. This chain links TRBV7-9 with TRBJ2-3; D is unresolved. Trimming stripped 1 base from V and 14 bases from J, with 13 bases between. Germline CDR1 and CDR2: SEHNR and FQNEAQ (reference sequence). The CDR3 loop spans 12 amino acids.

For this clone: A junction end diverges from the germline sequence, so it may reflect a read error. In DNA, the CDR3 is TGTGCCTGGAGTGTACGGCGGTACAGTGAGCAGTTCTTC. Protein sequence: CAWSVRRYSEQFF. The rearrangement links TRBV30 to TRBJ2-1, with unresolved D. The germline V gene encodes CDR1 GTSNPN and CDR2 SVGIG (reference sequence). The CDR3 totals 13 residues. Full variable domain (outside the CDR3, taken from reference TRBV30 and TRBJ2-1): SQTIHQWPATLVQPVGSPLSLECTVEGTSNPNLYWYRQAAGRGLQLLFYSVGIGQISSEVPQNLSASRPQDRQFILSSKKLLLSDSGFYLCAWSVRRYSEQFFGPGTRLTVL.

V and J are TRBV6-5 and TRBJ2-5, with D unresolved. The CDR3 contains 14 residues. The germline V gene encodes CDR1 MNHEY and CDR2 SVGAGI. Deletions cut 5 bases from V and 1 base from J, with 11 bases between. CDR3 in amino acids: CASSATSSQETQYF. CDR3 DNA: TGTGCCAGCAGTGCGACAAGTAGCCAAGAGACCCAGTACTTC.

The chain carries TRBV29-1 and TRBJ1-3; D not certain. Germline CDR1 and CDR2: SQVTM and ANQGSEA. The CDR3 spans 13 residues. The germline V and J ends were trimmed by 6 bases and 5 bases, with 14 bases remaining between them. The CDR3 spells CSVRSSGRNTIYF. For the CDR3, the DNA is TGCAGCGTGCGGTCTTCTGGACGAAACACCATATATTTT.

This clone was seen a handful of times. This rearrangement joins TRBV5-5 to TRBJ1-1; no firm D call. Germline CDR1 and CDR2: SGHKS and YYEKEE (reference sequence). V gave up 4 bases and J gave up 11 bases, with 15 bases separating them. The CDR3 loop spans 12 amino acids. CDR3 protein: CASSTGLFEAFF. The CDR3 coding sequence is TGTGCCAGCAGCACCGGACTGTTTGAGGCTTTCTTT.

This clone was seen a handful of times. This sequence joins TRBV18 and TRBJ2-5, with TRBD1 as a possible D gene (5 bases). Germline CDR1 KGHSH, CDR2 LQKENI. Trimming took off 6 bases at V and 4 bases at J, with 15 bases between the two ends. The CDR3 extends over 14 amino acids. CDR3 protein: CASSPGSVGETQYF. The CDR3 region has the DNA TGTGCCAGCTCCCCAGGGTCCGTCGGAGAGACCCAGTACTTC.

J is TRBJ2-7 and V is TRBV18; D might be TRBD2 (5 bases). The CDR3 length is 13 residues. Trimming took off 6 bases at V and 4 bases at J, with 13 bases between the two ends. Germline V lookup: CDR1 KGHSH, CDR2 LQKENI. CDR3 residues: CASSSTPGYEQYF. The DNA of the CDR3 is TGTGCCAGCTCGAGTACCCCGGGGTACGAGCAGTACTTC.

This rearrangement joins TRBV20-1 to TRBJ2-1, with 8 bases matching TRBD2. The CDR3 is 11 residues long. Looked up from germline, CDR1 is DFQATT and CDR2 is SNEGSKA (reference sequence). Trimming removed 5 bases from V and 8 bases from J; junction bases left unmatched: 2. The CDR3 DNA sequence: TGCAGTGCTCGGACTAGCTATGAGCAGTTCTTC. The encoded protein is CSARTSYEQFF.

This chain uses TRBV4-2 with TRBJ2-3; TRBD2 agrees at 8 bases. Germline lookup yields CDR1 LGHNA and CDR2 YNFKEQ. J was trimmed by 4 bases and V by 1 base; bases with no gene match: 7. The CDR3 loop spans 16 amino acids. The CDR3 DNA follows: TGTGCCAGCAGCCAAGTTGGGTCGGGAGGGCCAGATACGCAGTATTTT. This translates into CASSQVGSGGPDTQYF.

The rearrangement joins TRBV7-9 to TRBJ2-7; D not certain. Trimming stripped 2 bases from V and 2 bases from J, with 16 bases between. Germline V CDR1 and CDR2: SEHNR, FQNEAQ (reference sequence). The CDR3 has 16 residues. As DNA, the CDR3 is TGTGCCAGCAGCTTACCTCAATCGGTGTTGGCCTACGAGCAGTACTTC. Translating it yields CASSLPQSVLAYEQYF.

The chain joins TRBV6-5 to TRBJ2-7; TRBD1 might be the D (6 bases). Germline lookup yields CDR1 MNHEY and CDR2 SVGAGI. V was shortened by 1 base and J by 0 bases, with 7 bases between the two germline ends. The CDR3 is made up of 14 amino acids. The CDR3 protein is CASSYWDTSYEQYF. Here the CDR3 DNA reads TGTGCCAGCAGTTACTGGGACACCTCCTACGAGCAGTACTTC.

The chain employs TRBV4-1 and TRBJ2-2; D possibly corresponds to TRBD2 (6 bases). Trimming took 4 bases from V and 3 from J, leaving 12 bases between them. The CDR3 contains 15 residues. Germline V lookup: CDR1 MGHRA, CDR2 YSYEKL. CDR3 in DNA: TGCGCCAGCAGCCGCGGGACTCTCGACACCGGGGAGCTGTTTTTT. As protein: CASSRGTLDTGELFF.

The genes are TRBV27 and TRBJ1-5, with a weak D call TRBD1 (6 bases). V gave up 2 bases and J gave up 6 bases, with 8 bases separating them. CDR1 is MNHEY, CDR2 SMNVEV, per germline (reference sequence). The CDR3 is made up of 13 amino acids. The CDR3 DNA reads as TGTGCCAGCAGTTTAGACAGGCTTCAGCCCCAGCATTTT. This codes for CASSLDRLQPQHF.

The chain recombines TRBV19 with TRBJ1-5; perhaps TRBD1 as D (6 bases). The CDR3 sequence is 20 residues long. CDR1 LNHDA and CDR2 SQIVND come from the germline V gene (reference sequence). Trimming took off 3 bases at V and 0 bases at J, with 24 bases between the two ends. CDR3 DNA sequence: TGTGCCAGTAGTATTTCCCTAACAGGGACTTACTTGAATAGCAATCAGCCCCAGCATTTT. It translates to CASSISLTGTYLNSNQPQHF.

The gene calls are TRBV7-9 and TRBJ2-7; 7 nucleotides align to TRBD1. Germline-derived CDR1 and CDR2 are SEHNR and FQNEAQ (reference sequence). J was trimmed by 5 bases and V by 5 bases; bases with no gene match: 12. The CDR3 is 15 residues long. The CDR3 loop reads CASSLARGFSNEQYF. The CDR3 nucleotides read TGTGCCAGCAGCCTCGCCAGGGGGTTTAGCAACGAGCAGTACTTC.